This T cell receptor beta chain was found in a study of CD8 T cells in Susac syndrome. Study-level points and caveats: The study's TCR sequencing and HLA analysis covered a relatively small number of individuals, and the study acknowledged this.

CD8+ and CD4+ T cells circulating in blood were sequenced for TCR beta. Germline CDR1 and CDR2: MDHEN and SYDVKM. V lost 4 bases and J lost 2, with 6 bases in between. This CDR3 contains 13 residues. RNA amounts of about 0.5 to 1 ug underwent reverse transcription with random hexamers. An immunoSEQ multiplex PCR amplified TCR beta CDR3 over 54 Vbeta and 13 Jbeta. Each CDR3 protein gets one entry after TCRdb re-called the immunoSEQ multiplex PCR reads with MiXCR. The repertoire has approximately 100,000 distinct CDR3 sequences, about 90% of them found once; the top ten carry 0.12%. This clonotype was detected once. As yet, its antigen is unknown.

The source material was CD8+ T cells from PBMCs. This receptor was taken from a human donor in good health. The rearrangement links TRBV28 to TRBJ1-3; D gene uncertain. CDR3 sequence reads: CASSWSAGNTIYF. Written as DNA, the CDR3 is TGTGCCAGCAGTTGGTCGGCTGGAAACACCATATATTTT.